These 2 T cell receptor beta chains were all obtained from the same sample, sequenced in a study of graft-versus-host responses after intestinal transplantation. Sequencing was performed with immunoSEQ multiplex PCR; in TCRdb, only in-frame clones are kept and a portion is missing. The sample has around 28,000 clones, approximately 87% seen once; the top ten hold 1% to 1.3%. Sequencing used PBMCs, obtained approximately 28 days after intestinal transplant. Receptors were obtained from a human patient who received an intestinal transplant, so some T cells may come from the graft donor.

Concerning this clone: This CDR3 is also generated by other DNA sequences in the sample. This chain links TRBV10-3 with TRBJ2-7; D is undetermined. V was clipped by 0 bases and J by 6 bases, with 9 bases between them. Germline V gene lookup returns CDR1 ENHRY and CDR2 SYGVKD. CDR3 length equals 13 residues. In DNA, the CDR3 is TGTGCCATCAGTGAGTCGAATAGTATCGAGCAGTACTTC. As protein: CAISESNSIEQYF.

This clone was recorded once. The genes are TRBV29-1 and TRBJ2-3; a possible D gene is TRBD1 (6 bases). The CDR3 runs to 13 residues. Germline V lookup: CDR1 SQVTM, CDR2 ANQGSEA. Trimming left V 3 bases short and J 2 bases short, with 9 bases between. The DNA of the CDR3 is TGCAGCGTTGACGGACAGTACACAGATACGCAGTATTTT. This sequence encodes CSVDGQYTDTQYF.